The clone carrying this T cell receptor (beta chain) was recorded once. The sample is drawn from a study of blood T cell repertoires in COVID-19. At the level of the study: The cDNA or gDNA used as material had been derived from T cells, B-cell-depleted T cells, or PBMCs.

In the source study's methods: Amplification of reference gene primers provided the estimated nucleated cell counts. Generated by immunoSEQ multiplex PCR, the TCRdb table keeps only in-frame clones and is missing some. D and trimming come from the DNA, and the V and J calls and clone size come from that table. The table includes around 64,000 clones, approximately 90% detected once. Material for sequencing was peripheral blood. The source is a woman at least 80 years old with acute or convalescent COVID-19.

For the CDR3, the DNA is TGTGCCAGTAGTATTTGGACAGGGAACTACGAGCAGTACTTC. Residues: CASSIWTGNYEQYF. J is TRBJ2-7 and V is TRBV19, with 8 bases lining up with TRBD1. The V segment lost 3 bases and the J segment 3 bases; nucleotides outside the gene matches: 4. Germline CDR1 reads LNHDA; CDR2 reads SQIVND (reference sequence). CDR3 size: 14 residues.